This TCR beta chain appears in the sequencing data of a study of T cells after yellow fever vaccination. Whole-study findings and limits: Most clones from primary vaccination resurfaced after the booster (approximately 97% CD4, over 75% CD8).

A process of 5'RACE template switching, which added a universal primer site and UMIs, was used to make TCR cDNA. From the 5' RACE reads, TCRdb called clonotypes with MiXCR, one entry per CDR3 protein. The sample records about 85,000 distinct CDR3 sequences, 10% to 15% being singletons. This clonotype was found once. V gave up 7 bases and J gave up 4 bases, with 13 bases separating them. Germline CDR1 DFQATT, CDR2 SNEGSKA (reference sequence). The CDR3 is made up of 12 amino acids. The V call is TRBV20-1, the J call TRBJ2-5; D might be TRBD2 (5 bases). The material was CD8+ T cells not binding an NS4B(214-222) dextramer, sorted from PBMCs, obtained 20 to 25 days after the first yellow fever vaccination. The source is a man younger than 35 who received the YFV17D yellow fever vaccine. The CDR3 loop is CSGPPGIETQYF. CDR3 bases: TGCAGTGGTCCTCCGGGGATAGAGACCCAGTACTTC.